The present T cell receptor beta chain was sequenced within a study of T cell changes during pregnancy in multiple sclerosis. The length of the CDR3 is 14 residues. The V and J ends lost 0 bases and 6 bases respectively, with 12 bases between them. Germline V gene lookup returns CDR1 SGHRS and CDR2 YFSETQ. Using immunoSEQ multiplex PCR, the repertoire was profiled, and TCRdb retains in-frame clones only, with some absent. The sample yields about 41,000 clones, more than 90% seen once. This clonotype was sampled from a female donor with multiple sclerosis, enrolled in a pregnancy study. The sequences come from CD8+ T cells from peripheral blood mononuclear cells, collected in the third trimester of pregnancy. The rearrangement links TRBV5-1 to TRBJ1-2; perhaps TRBD1 as D (6 bases). The CDR3: CASSLVSGDDGYTF. DNA of the CDR3: TGCGCCAGCAGCTTGGTCTCAGGGGACGATGGCTACACCTTC.